This entry lists 31 T cell receptor beta chains sequenced from one sample in a study of shared clonotypes between healthy human individuals. TCRdb keeps only in-frame clones here, not all; method: immunoSEQ multiplex PCR. The sample consists of approximately 2.1 million clones, approximately 93% of them appearing once. The specimen was naive CD4+ T cells from PBMCs. Subset described: CD45RA+ positively selected. The receptors originated from a man younger than 35 in good health. Some clones in this sample may be carry-over from other donors' samples.

The CDR3 here is CAITTRRGGGNQPQHF. In DNA form, the CDR3 reads TGTGCCATAACCACCAGAAGGGGCGGGGGCAATCAGCCCCAGCATTTT. The rearrangement links TRBV28 to TRBJ1-5; possibly TRBD1 for D (5 bases). Looked up from germline, CDR1 is MDHEN and CDR2 is SYDVKM. Trimming stripped 10 bases from V and 2 bases from J, with 21 bases between. This CDR3 spans 16 amino acids.

This clone was detected only a few times. V is TRBV5-4 and J is TRBJ1-1, with TRBD1 as a possible D gene (6 bases). This CDR3 contains 14 residues. The germline gives CDR1 SGHNT, CDR2 YYREEE (reference sequence). Trimming removed 4 bases at V and 0 bases at J, with 10 bases between. Written as DNA, the CDR3 is TGTGCCAGCAGCCTCCAGGGGATGAACACTGAAGCTTTCTTT. It specifies CASSLQGMNTEAFF.

As regards this clone: This same CDR3 is encoded by further DNA sequences in the sample. The chain joins TRBV7-9 to TRBJ2-1; D gene unclear. This CDR3 comprises 13 residues. CDR1 and CDR2 (germline): SEHNR, FQNEAQ (reference sequence). V gave up 1 base and J gave up 1 base, with 2 bases separating them. Here the CDR3 reads CASSLGSYNEQFF. In DNA form, the CDR3 reads TGTGCCAGCAGCTTAGGTTCCTACAATGAGCAGTTCTTC.

This chain links TRBV14 with TRBJ2-4; D is possibly TRBD1 (6 bases). Trimming took 2 bases from V and 7 from J, leaving 6 bases between them. The CDR3 spans 12 residues. Germline CDR1 reads SGHDN; CDR2 reads FVKESK. The CDR3 reads CASSQQGNIQYF. The CDR3 DNA reads as TGTGCCAGCAGCCAACAGGGGAACATTCAGTACTTC.

This clone was detected once. The chain links TRBV2 to TRBJ2-7, with 7 bases identical to TRBD2. The ends lost 5 bases at V and 5 bases at J; junction bases unmatched: 24. The CDR3 runs 19 residues. CDR1 is SNHLY, CDR2 FYNNEI, per germline. The DNA for the CDR3 is TGTGCCAGCAGTTACACGGCGATGGGCCGGGGCGCGGGAGTAGACGAGCAGTACTTC. Translating gives CASSYTAMGRGAGVDEQYF.

The V and J genes are TRBV7-2 and TRBJ2-1; possibly TRBD2 for D (5 bases). Germline V gene sequence: CDR1 SGHTA, CDR2 FQGNSA. V gave up 4 bases and J gave up 6 bases, with 16 bases separating them. The CDR3 runs 15 residues. CDR3 bases: TGTGCCAGCAGCTACCGGAGAGGGTCAGTCAATGAGCAGTTCTTC. It encodes CASSYRRGSVNEQFF. The whole variable domain, filled in from reference TRBV7-2 and TRBJ2-1, reads GAGVSQSPSNKVTEKGKDVELRCDPISGHTALYWYRQSLGQGLEFLIYFQGNSAPDKSGLPSDRFSAERTGGSVSTLTIQRTQQEDSAVYLCASSYRRGSVNEQFFGPGTRLTVL.

The rearrangement links TRBV28 to TRBJ2-1, with no clear D. The CDR3 covers 12 residues. In germline, CDR1 is MDHEN, CDR2 SYDVKM. The V end was cut by 7 bases, the J end by 4 bases, with 8 bases between. CDR3 DNA sequence: TGTGCCAGCATTGGTGGGTACAATGAGCAGTTCTTC. It specifies CASIGGYNEQFF.

The rearrangement links TRBV28 to TRBJ1-1; D is perhaps TRBD1 (5 bases). CDR1 and CDR2 (germline): MDHEN, SYDVKM. V was pared by 5 bases and J by 1 base, with 17 bases between. This CDR3 is built from 16 residues. CDR3 region: CASSPGGRGWNTEAFF. CDR3 DNA sequence: TGTGCCAGCAGTCCCGGGGGGAGGGGCTGGAACACTGAAGCTTTCTTT.

The J gene is TRBJ2-5, the V gene TRBV5-6; tentatively, D is TRBD1 or TRBD2 (5 bases each). Trimming cost V 0 bases and J 4 bases, with 13 bases left between them. The CDR3 extends over 15 amino acids. Germline CDR1 and CDR2: SGHDT and YYEEEE. As DNA, the CDR3 is TGTGCCAGCAGCTTGGCCCGCCACGGGGCAGAGACCCAGTACTTC. Its protein product is CASSLARHGAETQYF.

V gene TRBV28 combines with J gene TRBJ1-5; 7 bases agree with TRBD1. V lost 6 bases and J lost 0; bases outside the gene matches: 5. The CDR3 sequence is 15 residues long. Per germline, CDR1 MDHEN and CDR2 SYDVKM. In DNA, the CDR3 is TGTGCCAGCAGGGGACAGATCTATAGCAATCAGCCCCAGCATTTT. It codes for CASRGQIYSNQPQHF.

This clone showed up just a few times. The chain recombines TRBV4-1 with TRBJ1-1; TRBD1 is a possible D gene (5 bases). The germline V gene has CDR1 MGHRA and CDR2 YSYEKL. V was pared by 0 bases and J by 1 base, with 6 bases between. The CDR3 runs 14 residues. This CDR3 reads CASSQDRANTEAFF. The CDR3 DNA reads TGCGCCAGCAGCCAAGACAGGGCGAACACTGAAGCTTTCTTT.

The V and J genes are TRBV2 and TRBJ1-5; maybe TRBD1 (5 bases). The CDR3 consists of 16 residues. Trimming removed 5 bases from V and 4 bases from J, with 18 bases in between. Germline CDR1 and CDR2: SNHLY and FYNNEI. The CDR3 loop is CASSLLTYPGNQPQHF. The CDR3 DNA reads as TGTGCCAGCAGTCTCCTTACTTACCCAGGGAATCAGCCCCAGCATTTT.

This rearrangement joins TRBV11-2 to TRBJ2-7; D might be TRBD2 (5 bases). Trimming took 6 bases from V and 6 from J, leaving 9 bases between them. The germline V gene encodes CDR1 SGHAT and CDR2 FQNNGV. The CDR3 contains 11 residues. For the CDR3, the DNA is TGTGCCAGCAGGGGAGTCGTCGAGCAGTACTTC. This gives the protein CASRGVVEQYF.

This chain connects TRBV18 to TRBJ1-2, with D perhaps TRBD1 (5 bases). CDR3 length equals 14 residues. V was pared by 3 bases and J by 3 bases, with 11 bases between. Germline CDR1 reads KGHSH; CDR2 reads LQKENI. The CDR3 nucleotides read TGTGCCAGCTCACCTAGTTTAGGGGACTATGGCTACACCTTC. As protein: CASSPSLGDYGYTF.

The DNA of the CDR3 is TGCGCCAGCAGCAACGGAGCTAACTCAGATACGCAGTATTTT. Translated: CASSNGANSDTQYF. The chain recombines TRBV5-1 with TRBJ2-3; no definite D call. The CDR3 sequence is 14 residues long. Trimming shortened V by 4 bases and J by 4 bases, and 13 bases separated the two germline ends. Germline V gene lookup returns CDR1 SGHRS and CDR2 YFSETQ.

The chain joins TRBV20-1 to TRBJ2-1; possibly TRBD2 for D (6 bases). CDR1 is DFQATT, CDR2 SNEGSKA, per germline (reference sequence). V was pared by 4 bases and J by 7 bases, with 8 bases between. The CDR3 runs 11 residues. CDR3 residues: CSATEGNEQFF. Written as DNA, the CDR3 is TGCAGTGCTACGGAGGGGAATGAGCAGTTCTTC.

CDR3 protein: CASSLPLKRSDTGELFF. The CDR3 nucleotides are TGTGCCAGCAGCTTACCCCTGAAAAGGTCTGACACCGGGGAGCTGTTTTTT. The gene calls are TRBV11-2 and TRBJ2-2; D gene uncertain. Germline loops: CDR1 SGHAT, CDR2 FQNNGV. The CDR3 runs to 17 residues. The V and J ends lost 2 bases and 3 bases respectively, with 16 bases between them.

The chain combines TRBV15 with TRBJ2-3; D remains ambiguous. V was clipped by 0 bases and J by 3 bases, with 16 bases between them. Germline CDR1 is LNHNV and CDR2 is YYDKDF (reference sequence). The CDR3 totals 17 residues. CDR3 sequence (DNA): TGTGCCACCAGCAGAGATTGGTTAAGGGTCCCAACAGATACGCAGTATTTT. Its protein is CATSRDWLRVPTDTQYF.

With respect to this clone: Different DNA sequences within this sample yield the same CDR3. This chain uses TRBV7-9 with TRBJ2-3; D not resolved. V lost 5 bases and J lost 1, with 7 bases in between. Germline CDR1 is SEHNR and CDR2 is FQNEAQ (reference sequence). This CDR3 is 13 amino acids long. CDR3 region: CASSPQGTDTQYF. The CDR3 DNA reads TGTGCCAGCAGCCCGCAGGGCACAGATACGCAGTATTTT.

The chain is built from TRBV6-5 and TRBJ2-7; D is perhaps TRBD1 or TRBD2 (5 bases each). Germline-derived CDR1 and CDR2 are MNHEY and SVGAGI. This CDR3 is built from 15 residues. V was cut by 5 bases and J by 8 bases, with 22 bases left in between. The CDR3 here is CASSTTGTGSPKQYF. DNA of the CDR3: TGTGCCAGCAGTACAACCGGGACGGGGTCCCCCAAGCAGTACTTC.

The chain links TRBV7-3 to TRBJ1-1; D remains unclear. Trimming removed 0 bases from V and 1 base from J, with 9 bases in between. Per the germline V gene, CDR1 is SGHTA and CDR2 is FQGTGA. The CDR3 spans 15 residues. CDR3: CASSLTAPRNTEAFF. The CDR3 DNA reads TGTGCCAGCAGCTTAACGGCGCCCCGGAACACTGAAGCTTTCTTT.

This sequence joins TRBV7-9 and TRBJ1-6; unclear D gene. V was cut by 1 base and J by 11 bases, with 6 bases left in between. CDR1 is SEHNR, CDR2 FQNEAQ, per germline (reference sequence). The CDR3 contains 12 residues. The CDR3 DNA reads as TGTGCCAGCAGCTTAGTGGATACACCCCTCCACTTT. Translated, it gives CASSLVDTPLHF.

The chain links TRBV11-2 to TRBJ2-7, with a weak D call TRBD1 (6 bases). Per germline, CDR1 SGHAT and CDR2 FQNNGV. The V and J ends lost 6 bases and 1 base respectively, with 16 bases between them. The CDR3 spans 15 residues. Here the CDR3 DNA reads TGTGCCAGCAGGGGTCAGGGGAAGGGTTCCTACGAGCAGTACTTC. Translated, it gives CASRGQGKGSYEQYF.

The chain employs TRBV19 and TRBJ1-1; tentatively, D is TRBD1 (5 bases). V lost 7 bases and J 0 bases, leaving 12 bases between the germline ends. Germline values: CDR1 LNHDA, CDR2 SQIVND (reference sequence). The CDR3 contains 14 residues. CDR3 loop: CASTTREMNTEAFF. CDR3 DNA: TGTGCCAGTACCACCAGGGAAATGAACACTGAAGCTTTCTTT.

The V call is TRBV28, the J call TRBJ1-2; tentative D call: TRBD1 (5 bases). Germline V gene data show CDR1 as MDHEN and CDR2 as SYDVKM. V was clipped by 10 bases and J by 4 bases, with 19 bases between them. The CDR3 is made up of 14 amino acids. The CDR3 sequence is CAIKALGPFYGYTF. For the CDR3, the DNA is TGTGCCATCAAAGCCTTGGGGCCTTTCTATGGCTACACCTTC.

The rearrangement joins TRBV30 to TRBJ1-5; 10 bases map to TRBD1. V lost 4 bases and J lost 6; bases outside the gene matches: 9. CDR1 GTSNPN and CDR2 SVGIG come from the germline V gene (reference sequence). CDR3 length equals 15 residues. CDR3 sequence: CAWTMRQGAAQPQHF. The CDR3 coding sequence is TGTGCCTGGACCATGCGACAGGGGGCCGCTCAGCCCCAGCATTTT.

This chain connects TRBV5-1 to TRBJ2-5; 9 bases are a match to TRBD2. The trim removed 0 bases at V and 5 bases at J, leaving 8 bases unmatched. The germline V gene encodes CDR1 SGHRS and CDR2 YFSETQ. This CDR3 comprises 16 residues. CDR3 region: CASSLALAGRSETQYF. The CDR3 DNA is TGCGCCAGCAGCTTGGCTCTAGCGGGAAGGTCGGAGACCCAGTACTTC.

The rearrangement joins TRBV19 to TRBJ1-5; 9 nucleotides match TRBD1. V was clipped by 7 bases and J by 5 bases; unmatched bases: 9. The germline V gene encodes CDR1 LNHDA and CDR2 SQIVND (reference sequence). The CDR3 loop spans 15 amino acids. CDR3 in amino acids: CASTTAGQGYQPQHF. CDR3 sequence (DNA): TGTGCCAGTACCACCGCGGGACAGGGCTATCAGCCCCAGCATTTT.

V and J are TRBV19 and TRBJ2-1; unclear D gene. Deletions cut 7 bases from V and 0 bases from J, with 10 bases between. This CDR3 has 14 residues. Germline lookup yields CDR1 LNHDA and CDR2 SQIVND (reference sequence). The CDR3 here is CASTKGISYNEQFF. The CDR3 region has the DNA TGTGCCAGTACCAAAGGGATCTCCTACAATGAGCAGTTCTTC.

The chain is built from TRBV28 and TRBJ1-1; perhaps TRBD1 as D (5 bases). V lost 3 bases and J 1 base, leaving 12 bases between the germline ends. Germline CDR1 MDHEN, CDR2 SYDVKM. The CDR3 contains 15 residues. In DNA form, the CDR3 reads TGTGCCAGCAGTTTCCTCCTGGGGCCGAACACTGAAGCTTTCTTT. Encoded protein: CASSFLLGPNTEAFF. The whole variable domain, remainder taken from reference TRBV28 and TRBJ1-1, is DVKVTQSSRYLVKRTGEKVFLECVQDMDHENMFWYRQDPGLGLRLIYFSYDVKMKEKGDIPEGYSVSREKKERFSLILESASTNQTSMYLCASSFLLGPNTEAFFGQGTRLTVV.

This clone was seen once. V gene TRBV7-9 combines with J gene TRBJ2-6; D is perhaps TRBD2 (5 bases). Trimming removed 5 bases from V and 0 bases from J, with 14 bases in between. This CDR3 has 17 amino acids. Germline CDR1 SEHNR, CDR2 FQNEAQ (reference sequence). This CDR3 is CASSPPEASSGANVLTF. The CDR3 bases are TGTGCCAGCAGCCCCCCGGAGGCGAGCTCTGGGGCCAACGTCCTGACTTTC.